The present T cell receptor beta chain was sequenced within a study of response to subunit inactivated influenza vaccine. MiXCR was run by TCRdb on the RT-PCR reads, yielding one entry per CDR3 protein. The table shows over 400,000 distinct CDR3 sequences, with over 10% occurring only once. Study findings and constraints: The authors suggested that every seasonal influenza vaccination recruits few new T cells.

This clonotype was seen a few times. Its antigen remains unknown. The origin of this receptor is a man aged 45 to 65 who received an inactivated influenza vaccine. The sample in question was PBMCs from blood, obtained 45 days after vaccination.

The CDR3 DNA reads as TGTGCCAGCACATTGAGTACGCCTGGAAACACCATATATTTT. Protein: CASTLSTPGNTIYF. The chain has TRBV28 and TRBJ1-3; D is uncertain. Trimming removed 7 bases from V and 2 bases from J, with 12 bases in between. Germline assignment: CDR1 MDHEN and CDR2 SYDVKM. The CDR3 is made up of 14 amino acids.